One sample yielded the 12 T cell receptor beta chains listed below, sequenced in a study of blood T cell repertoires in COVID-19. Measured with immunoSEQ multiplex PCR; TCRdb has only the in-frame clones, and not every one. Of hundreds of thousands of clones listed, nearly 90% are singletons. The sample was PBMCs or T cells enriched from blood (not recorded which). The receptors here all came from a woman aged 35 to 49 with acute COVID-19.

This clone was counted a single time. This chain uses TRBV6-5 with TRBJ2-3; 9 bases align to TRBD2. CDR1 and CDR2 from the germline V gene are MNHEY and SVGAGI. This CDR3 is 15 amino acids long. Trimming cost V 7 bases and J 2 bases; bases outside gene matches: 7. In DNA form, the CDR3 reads TGTGCCAGCAAGATTGCGGGGGGGCTCACAGATACGCAGTATTTT. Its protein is CASKIAGGLTDTQYF.

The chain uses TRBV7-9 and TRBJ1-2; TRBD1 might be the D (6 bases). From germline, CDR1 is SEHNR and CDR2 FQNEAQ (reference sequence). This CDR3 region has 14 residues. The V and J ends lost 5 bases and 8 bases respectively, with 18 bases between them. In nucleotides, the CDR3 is TGTGCCAGCAGCACGACAACAGGGCCTTGGGGCTACACCTTC. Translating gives CASSTTTGPWGYTF.

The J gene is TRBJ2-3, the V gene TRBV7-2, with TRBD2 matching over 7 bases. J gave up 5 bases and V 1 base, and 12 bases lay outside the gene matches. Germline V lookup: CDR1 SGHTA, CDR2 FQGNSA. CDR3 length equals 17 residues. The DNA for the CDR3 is TGTGCCAGCAGCTTAGAATTTACGTGGGGGGGTGTAGATACGCAGTATTTT. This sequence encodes CASSLEFTWGGVDTQYF.

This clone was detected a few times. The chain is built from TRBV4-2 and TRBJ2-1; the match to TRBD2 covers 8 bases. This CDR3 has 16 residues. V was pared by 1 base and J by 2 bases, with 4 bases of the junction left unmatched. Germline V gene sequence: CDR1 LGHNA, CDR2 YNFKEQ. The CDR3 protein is CASSQGGRGAYNEQFF. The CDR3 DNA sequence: TGTGCCAGCAGCCAAGGAGGGCGGGGGGCCTACAATGAGCAGTTCTTC.

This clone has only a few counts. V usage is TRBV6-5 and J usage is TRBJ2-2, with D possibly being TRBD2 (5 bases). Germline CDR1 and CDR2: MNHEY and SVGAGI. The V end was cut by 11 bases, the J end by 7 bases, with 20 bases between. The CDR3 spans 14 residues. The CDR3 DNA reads TGTGCCGCCTCAGAAGGGCGGGTTGGCGGGGAGCTGTTTTTT. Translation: CAASEGRVGGELFF.

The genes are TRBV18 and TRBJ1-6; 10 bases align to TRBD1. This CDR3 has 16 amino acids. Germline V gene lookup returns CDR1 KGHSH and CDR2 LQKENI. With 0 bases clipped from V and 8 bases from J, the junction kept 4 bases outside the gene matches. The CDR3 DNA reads TGTGCCAGCTCACCACCGAGGGGGACAGGGGATTCACCCCTCCACTTT. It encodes CASSPPRGTGDSPLHF.

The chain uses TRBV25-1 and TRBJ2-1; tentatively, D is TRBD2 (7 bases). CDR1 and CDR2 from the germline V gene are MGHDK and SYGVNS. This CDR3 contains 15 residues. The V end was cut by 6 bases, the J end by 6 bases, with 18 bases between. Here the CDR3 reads CASRSEGGLGNEQFF. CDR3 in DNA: TGTGCCAGCAGAAGCGAGGGGGGGCTGGGCAATGAGCAGTTCTTC. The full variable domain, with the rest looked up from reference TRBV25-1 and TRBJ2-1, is EADIYQTPRYLVIGTGKKITLECSQTMGHDKMYWYQQDPGMELHLIHYSYGVNSTEKGDLSSESTVSRIRTEHFPLTLESARPSHTSQYLCASRSEGGLGNEQFFGPGTRLTVL.

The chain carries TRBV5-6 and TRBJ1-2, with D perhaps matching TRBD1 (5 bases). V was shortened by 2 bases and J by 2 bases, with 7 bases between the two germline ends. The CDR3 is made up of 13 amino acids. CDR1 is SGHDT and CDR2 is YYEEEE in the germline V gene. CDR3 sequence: CASSFGQNYGYTF. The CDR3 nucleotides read TGTGCCAGCAGCTTTGGACAAAACTATGGCTACACCTTC. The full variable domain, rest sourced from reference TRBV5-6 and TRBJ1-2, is DAGVTQSPTHLIKTRGQQVTLRCSPKSGHDTVSWYQQALGQGPQFIFQYYEEEERQRGNFPDRFSGHQFPNYSSELNVNALLLGDSALYLCASSFGQNYGYTFGSGTRLTVV.

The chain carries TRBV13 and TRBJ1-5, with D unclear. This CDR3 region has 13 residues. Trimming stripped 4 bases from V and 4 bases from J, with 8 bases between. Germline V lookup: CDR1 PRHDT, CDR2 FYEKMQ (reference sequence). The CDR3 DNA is TGTGCCAGCAGCTCCGGACTAAATCAGCCCCAGCATTTT. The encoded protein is CASSSGLNQPQHF.

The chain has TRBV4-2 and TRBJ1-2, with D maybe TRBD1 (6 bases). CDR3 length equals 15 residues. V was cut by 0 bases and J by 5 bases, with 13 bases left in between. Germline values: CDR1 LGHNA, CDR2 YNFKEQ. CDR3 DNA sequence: TGTGCCAGCAGCCAAGAGGAGGACAGCCCATATGGCTACACCTTC. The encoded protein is CASSQEEDSPYGYTF.

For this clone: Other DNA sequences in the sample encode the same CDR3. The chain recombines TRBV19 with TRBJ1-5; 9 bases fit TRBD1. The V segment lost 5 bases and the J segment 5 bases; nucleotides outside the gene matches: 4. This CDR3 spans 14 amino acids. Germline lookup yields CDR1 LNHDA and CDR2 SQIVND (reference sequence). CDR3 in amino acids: CASSRDREDQPQHF. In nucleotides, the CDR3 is TGTGCCAGTAGTCGGGACAGGGAAGATCAGCCCCAGCATTTT.

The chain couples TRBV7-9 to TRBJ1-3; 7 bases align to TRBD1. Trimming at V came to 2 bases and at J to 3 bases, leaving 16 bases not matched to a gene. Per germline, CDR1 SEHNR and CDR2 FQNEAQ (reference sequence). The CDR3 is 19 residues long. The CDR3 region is CASSLQTGSLLGLGNTIYF. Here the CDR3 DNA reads TGTGCCAGCAGCTTACAGACAGGGTCGCTATTGGGGCTTGGAAACACCATATATTTT.